This TCR beta chain was retrieved from a study of cytomegalovirus exposure and HLA in healthy donors. As for the study in general: As released early, the data held 70 million to 95 million unique TCRs from HLA-typed donors. Study results and limitations: Researchers counted around 160 TCR beta chains as cytomegalovirus-associated.

Both 60 Vbeta primers and 13 Jbeta primers went into the PCR. TCRdb keeps only in-frame clones here, not all; method: immunoSEQ multiplex PCR. Seen here are over 80,000 clones, around 85% observed once, and the top ten hold 4.5% to 6.5%. Germline lookup yields CDR1 SGHAT and CDR2 FQNNGV. The CDR3 has 13 amino acids. V lost 5 bases, J lost 4 bases, and 9 bases lay in between. On this clone: Its specificity is not known.

The receptor's source is a man in his forties or fifties in good health and CMV-seropositive. The chain joins TRBV11-2 to TRBJ2-1, with D perhaps TRBD2 (6 bases). Sample: PBMCs. CDR3 DNA: TGTGCCAGCAGCATCGGGACTTACAATGAGCAGTTCTTC. Translating it yields CASSIGTYNEQFF.